This TCR beta chain was retrieved from a study of CD8 T cells in Susac syndrome. The CDR3 runs to 13 residues. V dropped 5 bases and J dropped 3 bases, with 11 bases sitting between them. Germline CDR1 MNHEY, CDR2 SMNVEV (reference sequence). cDNA came from about 0.5 to 1 ug RNA primed by random hexamers. From the immunoSEQ multiplex PCR reads, TCRdb called clonotypes with MiXCR, one entry per CDR3 protein. The sample has approximately 100,000 distinct CDR3 sequences, around 93% seen once. The receptor was derived from a human donor in good health. Sequences were obtained from CD8+ T cells from PBMCs. The chain joins TRBV27 to TRBJ2-7; perhaps TRBD2 as D (5 bases). The CDR3 region is CASSLRAFYEQYF. DNA of the CDR3: TGTGCCAGCAGTCTGAGGGCCTTCTACGAGCAGTACTTC.